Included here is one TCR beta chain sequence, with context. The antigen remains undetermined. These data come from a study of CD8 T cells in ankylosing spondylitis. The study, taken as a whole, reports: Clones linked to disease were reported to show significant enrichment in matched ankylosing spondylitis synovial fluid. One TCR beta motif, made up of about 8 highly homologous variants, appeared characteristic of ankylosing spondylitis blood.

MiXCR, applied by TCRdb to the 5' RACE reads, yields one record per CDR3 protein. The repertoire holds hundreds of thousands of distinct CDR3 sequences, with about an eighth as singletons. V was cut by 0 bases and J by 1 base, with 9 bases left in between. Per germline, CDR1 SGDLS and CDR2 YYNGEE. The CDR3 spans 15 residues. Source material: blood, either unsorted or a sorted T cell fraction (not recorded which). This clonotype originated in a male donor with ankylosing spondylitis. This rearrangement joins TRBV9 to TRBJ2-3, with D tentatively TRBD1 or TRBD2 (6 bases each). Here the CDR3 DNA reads TGTGCCAGCAGCGTAGAGGAGGGGGGCACAGATACGCAGTATTTT. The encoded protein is CASSVEEGGTDTQYF.